This TCR beta chain is from a study of neoadjuvant nivolumab and ipilimumab in lung cancer. Between the trimmed V and J ends, which lost 4 bases and 3 bases, there was a span of 9 bases. The germline V gene encodes CDR1 GTSNPN and CDR2 SVGIG (reference sequence). The CDR3 covers 13 residues. TCRdb's copy holds only in-frame clones and misses some; the assay was immunoSEQ multiplex PCR. This table has 40,000 to 55,000 clones, roughly 90% appearing once. This TCR was recovered from an adult with non-small cell lung cancer. Some clones in this sample may be carry-over from other donors' samples. The material sequenced was blood, taken before neoadjuvant nivolumab, alone or with ipilimumab. The chain has TRBV30 and TRBJ1-4; D remains unclear. In nucleotides, the CDR3 is TGTGCCTGGAAGGCAACACCTAATGAAAAACTGTTTTTT. It translates to CAWKATPNEKLFF.